This TCR beta chain was documented in a study of CD8 T cells in ankylosing spondylitis. Study-wide results and limits: One TCR beta motif, made up of 7 or 8 highly homologous variants, appeared characteristic of ankylosing spondylitis blood. Disease-linked clones were CD8+ and relatively rare in peripheral blood. Disease-linked clones were reportedly significantly enriched in matched ankylosing spondylitis synovial fluid.

Quantitative 5'-RACE with molecular barcodes was used to make the TCR beta libraries. TCRdb redid the calling of the 5' RACE reads with MiXCR, one entry per CDR3 protein. In the table there are 250,000 to 350,000 distinct CDR3 sequences, about 19% of which are singletons. There are many counts of this clonotype. Its antigen remains unidentified. Trimming cost V 2 bases and J 7 bases, with 8 bases left between them. Germline CDR1 is WNHNN and CDR2 is SYGVQD (reference sequence). The CDR3 is made up of 13 amino acids. The clonotype originates from a male donor with ankylosing spondylitis or in good health (not recorded which). Material for sequencing was blood, either unsorted or a sorted T cell fraction (not recorded which). This rearrangement joins TRBV10-1 to TRBJ2-2; no reliable D call. In DNA form, the CDR3 reads TGCGCCAGCAGTGAGCAGTCAGGCGGGGAGCTGTTTTTT. Amino acids: CASSEQSGGELFF.